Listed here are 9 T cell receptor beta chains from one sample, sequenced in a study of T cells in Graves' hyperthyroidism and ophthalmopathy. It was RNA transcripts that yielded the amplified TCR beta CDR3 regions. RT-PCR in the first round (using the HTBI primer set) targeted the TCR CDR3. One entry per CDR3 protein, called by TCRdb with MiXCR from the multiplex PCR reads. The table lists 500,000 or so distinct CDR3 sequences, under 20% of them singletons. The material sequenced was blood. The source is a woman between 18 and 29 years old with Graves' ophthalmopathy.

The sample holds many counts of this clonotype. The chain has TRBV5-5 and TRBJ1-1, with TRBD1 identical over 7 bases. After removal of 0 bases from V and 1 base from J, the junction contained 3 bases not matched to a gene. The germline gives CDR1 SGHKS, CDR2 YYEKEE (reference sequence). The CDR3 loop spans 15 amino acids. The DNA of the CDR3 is TGTGCCAGCAGCTTGGGGACAGGAAGGAACACTGAAGCTTTCTTT. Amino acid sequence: CASSLGTGRNTEAFF.

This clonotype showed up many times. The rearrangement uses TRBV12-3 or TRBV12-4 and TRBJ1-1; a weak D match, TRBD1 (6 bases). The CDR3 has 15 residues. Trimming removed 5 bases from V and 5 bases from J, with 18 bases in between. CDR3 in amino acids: CASSDTGLVGTEAFF. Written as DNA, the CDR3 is TGTGCCAGCAGTGACACAGGGCTTGTTGGGACTGAAGCTTTCTTT.

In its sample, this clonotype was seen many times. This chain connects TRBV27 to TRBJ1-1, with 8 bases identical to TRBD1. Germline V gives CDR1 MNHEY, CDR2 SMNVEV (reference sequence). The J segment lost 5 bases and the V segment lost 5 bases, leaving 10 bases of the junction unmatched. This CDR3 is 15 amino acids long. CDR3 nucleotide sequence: TGTGCCAGCAGTCACTACTCCAGGGGGCGAACTGAAGCTTTCTTT. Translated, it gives CASSHYSRGRTEAFF.

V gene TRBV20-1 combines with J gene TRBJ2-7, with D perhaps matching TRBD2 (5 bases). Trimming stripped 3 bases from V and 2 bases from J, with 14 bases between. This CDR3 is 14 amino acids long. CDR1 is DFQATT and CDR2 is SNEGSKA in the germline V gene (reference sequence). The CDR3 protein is CSASAVFGAYEQYF. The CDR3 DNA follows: TGCAGTGCTAGCGCGGTCTTCGGGGCCTACGAGCAGTACTTC.

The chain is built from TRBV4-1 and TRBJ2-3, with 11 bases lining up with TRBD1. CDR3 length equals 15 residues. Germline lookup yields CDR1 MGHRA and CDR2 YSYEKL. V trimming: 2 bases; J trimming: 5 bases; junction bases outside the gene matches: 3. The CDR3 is CASSQSGTGGDTQYF. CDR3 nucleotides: TGCGCCAGCAGCCAAAGCGGGACAGGGGGAGATACGCAGTATTTT.

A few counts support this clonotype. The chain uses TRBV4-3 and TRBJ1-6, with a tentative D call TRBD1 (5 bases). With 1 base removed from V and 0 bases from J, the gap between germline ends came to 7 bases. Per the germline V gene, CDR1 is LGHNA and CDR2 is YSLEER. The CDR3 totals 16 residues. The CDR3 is CASSQADSSYNSPLHF. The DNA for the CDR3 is TGCGCCAGCAGCCAAGCAGACAGCTCCTATAATTCACCCCTCCACTTT.

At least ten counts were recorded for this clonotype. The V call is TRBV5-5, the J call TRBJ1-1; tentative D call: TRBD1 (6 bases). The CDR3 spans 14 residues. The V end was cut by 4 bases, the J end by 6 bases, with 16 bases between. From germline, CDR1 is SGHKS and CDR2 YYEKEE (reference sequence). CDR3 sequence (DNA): TGTGCCAGCAGCACCCCGACAGGTCAAGCTGAAGCTTTCTTT. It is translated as CASSTPTGQAEAFF.

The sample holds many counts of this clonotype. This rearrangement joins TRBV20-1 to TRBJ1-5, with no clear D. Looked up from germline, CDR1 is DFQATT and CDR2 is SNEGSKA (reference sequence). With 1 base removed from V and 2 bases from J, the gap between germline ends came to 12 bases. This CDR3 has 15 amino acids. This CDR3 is CSARVSGAGNQPQHF. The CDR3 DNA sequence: TGCAGTGCTAGAGTTTCAGGTGCGGGCAATCAGCCCCAGCATTTT.

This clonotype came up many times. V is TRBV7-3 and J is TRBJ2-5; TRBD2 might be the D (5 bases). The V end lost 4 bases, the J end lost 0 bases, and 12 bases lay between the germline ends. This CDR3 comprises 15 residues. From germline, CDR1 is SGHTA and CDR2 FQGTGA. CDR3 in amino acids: CASSSSGKYQETQYF. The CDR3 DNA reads TGTGCCAGCAGCTCCTCCGGGAAGTACCAAGAGACCCAGTACTTC.